This TCR beta chain was sequenced in a study of cytomegalovirus exposure and HLA in healthy donors. Germline lookup yields CDR1 MDHEN and CDR2 SYDVKM. The length of the CDR3 is 16 residues. Trimming at V came to 8 bases and at J to 1 base, leaving 12 bases not matched to a gene. Use of 60 Vbeta and 13 Jbeta primers characterized the PCR. The method was immunoSEQ multiplex PCR; TCRdb's version includes in-frame clones alone and lacks a portion of them. The sample comprises around 75,000 clones, 76% of which are singletons, and 3.3% rests with the top ten. Concerning this clone: The target antigen is unknown.

General study findings and limits: Presence/absence analyses assumed roughly uniform sequencing depth across donors, which may not hold. The authors later found HLA-associated TCR beta chains more clonally expanded than equally common others. The analysis excluded some indistinguishable V segments, including TRBV6-2 and TRBV6-3.

Specimen: PBMCs. V and J are TRBV28 and TRBJ1-1; 8 positions match TRBD1. The origin of this receptor is a man in his late teens or twenties in good health and CMV-seronegative. This chain's CDR3 is CASGNLAGTGNTEAFF. CDR3 DNA: TGTGCCAGCGGGAATCTAGCCGGGACAGGGAACACTGAAGCTTTCTTT. The whole variable domain, remainder taken from reference TRBV28 and TRBJ1-1, is DVKVTQSSRYLVKRTGEKVFLECVQDMDHENMFWYRQDPGLGLRLIYFSYDVKMKEKGDIPEGYSVSREKKERFSLILESASTNQTSMYLCASGNLAGTGNTEAFFGQGTRLTVV.